The rows below give T cell receptor beta chains drawn from one sample of a study of regulatory dendritic cells for organ transplantation. Their recognized antigens are unknown. Produced via immunoSEQ multiplex PCR; TCRdb's table is partial and in-frame only. This table holds 9,500 to 15,000 clones, roughly 69% found once. The sequenced sample consisted of naive CD4+ T cells from blood cultured with regulatory dendritic cells. Receptors were obtained from a human donor in good health. The CDR3 runs from the conserved cysteine through the conserved F or W. The D gene is left open where the match is weak. Size is stated for part of the rows, as once, few or many counts, or as a class when the clone is expanded.

TGTGCCAGTACCCCGGGGACTAGCGGCGGCGAGCAGTACTTC	CASTPGTSGGEQYF	TRBD2	TRBV19	TRBJ2-7	few
TGTGCCAGCAGCTTACCCGGAGCCCCCTACAATGAGCAGTTCTTC	CASSLPGAPYNEQFF	NA	TRBV7-9	TRBJ2-1	NA
TGCGCCAGCAGTTTAACCGGTAAAGGGGCGCATGGCTACACCTTC	CASSLTGKGAHGYTF	NA	TRBV23-1	TRBJ1-2	NA
TGTGCCAGCAGTGAGACTAGCAAAGGGAGAGAGACCCAGTACTTC	CASSETSKGRETQYF	TRBD2	TRBV2	TRBJ2-5	NA
TGTGCCAGCAGCTCCTCGAGTGAAACTGAAGCTTTCTTT	CASSSSSETEAFF	NA	TRBV7-8	TRBJ1-1	NA
TGTGCCAGCACGAGAGGGGGCATTTACAATGAGCAGTTCTTC	CASTRGGIYNEQFF	TRBD1	TRBV19	TRBJ2-1	NA
TGTGCCAGCAGGGCCTCCGGAATATGGACAGGGTCTGAAGCTTTCTTT	CASRASGIWTGSEAFF	TRBD1	TRBV2	TRBJ1-1	NA
TGTGCCAGCAGTGAGTCAACAGGGGACACTGAAGCTTTCTTT	CASSESTGDTEAFF	TRBD1	TRBV6-1	TRBJ1-1	NA
TGTGCCAGCAGCTTGGGGACAGCCCCTAATCAGCCCCAGCATTTT	CASSLGTAPNQPQHF	NA	TRBV5-4	TRBJ1-5	NA
TGTGCCAGCAGCTCCACCGGGGGGGGGCAGTACTTC	CASSSTGGGQYF	TRBD2	TRBV7-6	TRBJ2-7	NA
TGTGCCAGCAGTGAACAGGGAACTGGCTACACCTTC	CASSEQGTGYTF	NA	TRBV6-1	TRBJ1-2	NA
TGCGCCAGCAGCTTGGCCGGGACTAGCCACGAGACCCAGTACTTC	CASSLAGTSHETQYF	TRBD2	TRBV5-1	TRBJ2-5	NA
TGCAGCGTTGAGACAGGGGGCGGTATTCACTACACCTTC	CSVETGGGIHYTF	TRBD1	TRBV29-1	TRBJ1-2	NA
TGTGCCAGCAGTCCTCGACTAGACGGAGAGACCCAGTACTTC	CASSPRLDGETQYF	NA	TRBV27	TRBJ2-5	NA
TGTGCCAGCACCGGGGGGGACCGACGAAAGCGGGGCGAGACCCAGTACTTC	CASTGGDRRKRGETQYF	TRBD2	TRBV7-9	TRBJ2-5	NA
TGCGCCAGCAGCTTACGACAGGCCTACGAGCAGTACTTC	CASSLRQAYEQYF	NA	TRBV5-1	TRBJ2-7	NA
TGTGCCAGCAGACAGACAGGGGAGCAAAACATTCAGTACTTC	CASRQTGEQNIQYF	TRBD1	TRBV6-5	TRBJ2-4	NA
TGTGCCAGCGGGACAGGGCTTCAAGAGACCCAGTACTTC	CASGTGLQETQYF	TRBD1	TRBV6-1	TRBJ2-5	NA
TGCGCCAGCAGCCAAGAGGCCCACCAATCGCGGGGGGGCGATACGCAGTATTTT	CASSQEAHQSRGGDTQYF	TRBD2	TRBV4-3	TRBJ2-3	NA
TGTGCCAGCAGCATTCTAGCGGGGGAAGCCTACGAGCAGTACTTC	CASSILAGEAYEQYF	TRBD2	TRBV7-3	TRBJ2-7	few
TGTGCCATCAGTTGGCGCGACGGGGATGAGCAGTTCTTC	CAISWRDGDEQFF	NA	TRBV10-3	TRBJ2-1	NA
TGTGCCAGCTCACTATTGACAGGGGGCGATGAGACCCAGTACTTC	CASSLLTGGDETQYF	TRBD1	TRBV18	TRBJ2-5	once
TGTGCCAGCAGCTTTAGGGGGCTAAATGGTTACACCTTC	CASSFRGLNGYTF	TRBD1	TRBV7-9	TRBJ1-2	NA
TGTGCCAGCAGTCCATCTAACCAGGGTTCACCCCTCCACTTT	CASSPSNQGSPLHF	NA	TRBV21-1	TRBJ1-6	once
TGTGCCAGTAGAGGACAGGCCATGAACACTGAAGCTTTCTTT	CASRGQAMNTEAFF	TRBD1	TRBV19	TRBJ1-1	NA
TGCGCCAGCAGCCGAGTTCTAGCGGGGGGGACAGATACGCAGTATTTT	CASSRVLAGGTDTQYF	TRBD2	TRBV4-3	TRBJ2-3	NA
TGTGCCAGCAGCCGGGACAGGGCCGACTCCTACGAGCAGTACTTC	CASSRDRADSYEQYF	TRBD1	TRBV6-6	TRBJ2-7	NA
TGCGCCAGCAGCTTGATGATTAGCGGGGGGCCGGGGAATGAGCAGTTCTTC	CASSLMISGGPGNEQFF	TRBD2	TRBV5-1	TRBJ2-1	NA
TGTGCCAGTTCCCCCAACAGGCAGAACTACGAGCAGTACTTC	CASSPNRQNYEQYF	NA	TRBV19	TRBJ2-7	NA
TGTGCCAGCAGTGAAGGTATAGGGAGTGGAAACACCATATATTTT	CASSEGIGSGNTIYF	NA	TRBV6-1	TRBJ1-3	NA
TGTGCCAGCAGCTTAGGATCCGAGCAATTCTTC	CASSLGSEQFF	NA	TRBV11-3	TRBJ2-1	NA
TGTGCCAGCAATTTAGCGGGGGGGCGGACCGGGGAGCTGTTTTTT	CASNLAGGRTGELFF	TRBD2	TRBV2	TRBJ2-2	NA
TGTGCCACCAGCAGTGGACAGGGGAACACTGAAGCTTTCTTT	CATSSGQGNTEAFF	TRBD1	TRBV15	TRBJ1-1	NA
TGTGCCAGCAGTGAACTAGGGACAGGGAAAGGGTATGGCTACACCTTC	CASSELGTGKGYGYTF	TRBD1	TRBV25-1	TRBJ1-2	NA
TGTGCCAGCAGCTCCCGTCGCTGGGAGACAGATACGCAGTATTTT	CASSSRRWETDTQYF	NA	TRBV7-2	TRBJ2-3	NA
TGTGCCAGCCGACCCTCGGCCGTGAACAGGGACACTGAAGCTTTCTTT	CASRPSAVNRDTEAFF	NA	TRBV6-4	TRBJ1-1	NA
TGTGCCAGCAGCCCAGGACAGGAAGTCACCGGGGAGCTGTTTTTT	CASSPGQEVTGELFF	TRBD1	TRBV5-4	TRBJ2-2	NA
TGCGCCAGCAGCCACGGACAGGGGGGAGAGACCCAGTACTTC	CASSHGQGGETQYF	TRBD1	TRBV4-1	TRBJ2-5	once
TGCAGCGTTAAAAGCTTGACAGGCCTGGGCGAAGCTTTCTTT	CSVKSLTGLGEAFF	NA	TRBV29-1	TRBJ1-1	NA
TGTGCCAGCAGTTACTCGACTAGCGGGGGAGTCTACGAGCAGTACTTC	CASSYSTSGGVYEQYF	TRBD2	TRBV6-5	TRBJ2-7	once
TGTGCCAGCGGACTAGCGGGGGGGGAAGAGACCCAGTACTTC	CASGLAGGEETQYF	TRBD2	TRBV2	TRBJ2-5	NA
TGTGCCAGCTCCCGCGGTGTCGGGGAGTCCTACGAGCAGTACTTC	CASSRGVGESYEQYF	NA	TRBV18	TRBJ2-7	few